A single sample gave rise to the 27 T cell receptor beta chains below, sequenced in a study of T cell responses to AZD1222 COVID-19 vaccine (dated by TCRdb to the early 2020s). The library came from the immunoSEQ multiplex PCR assay. The table was pulled from immuneACCESS by TCRdb, which kept in-frame rearrangements only. Such tables lose some clones; where checked, under half of the loss comes from unresolved V genes, and the rest has no known cause. The sample profile shows around 150,000 clones; approximately 88% of them were found once. Together, the top ten hold roughly 2.1% of the sample. The time point label of this sample denotes: baseline before first vaccination. The material sequenced was peripheral blood, taken on day 0 of AZD1222 vaccination. Receptors were obtained from an adult in good health.

The sample holds one count of this clone. The chain has TRBV30 and TRBJ2-1, with a possible D match to TRBD2 (6 bases). Trimming cost V 0 bases and J 0 bases, with 15 bases left between them. Germline loops: CDR1 GTSNPN, CDR2 SVGIG (reference sequence). This CDR3 is built from 17 residues. CDR3 nucleotides: TGTGCCTGGAGTGTATCGATCGGGAGTATCTCCTACAATGAGCAGTTCTTC. Amino acids: CAWSVSIGSISYNEQFF.

The chain carries TRBV6-4 and TRBJ2-3; 8 nucleotides align to TRBD1. The trim removed 4 bases at V and 6 bases at J, leaving 6 bases unmatched. The CDR3 sequence is 14 residues long. Germline CDR1 MRHNA, CDR2 SNTAGT. This chain's CDR3 is CASSGGTGGDTQYF. CDR3 coding DNA: TGTGCCAGCAGTGGAGGGACAGGCGGGGATACGCAGTATTTT.

The chain combines TRBV21-1 with TRBJ1-2; the table assigns TRBD1, which was not confirmed against the DNA. TRBV21-1 counts as a pseudogene. This CDR3 region has 10 residues. The chain's CDR3 is CASPRDGYTF. CDR3 nucleotide sequence: TGTGCCAGCCCCAGGGATGGCTACACCTTC.

The genes are TRBV7-9 and TRBJ1-3, with D tentatively TRBD1 (5 bases). This CDR3 contains 15 residues. The germline gives CDR1 SEHNR, CDR2 FQNEAQ (reference sequence). Trimming shortened V by 1 base and J by 4 bases, and 11 bases separated the two germline ends. For the CDR3, the DNA is TGTGCCAGCAGCTTAGGTAGAGGGGTCGGAAACACCATATATTTT. This sequence encodes CASSLGRGVGNTIYF. Supplemented by reference TRBV7-9 and TRBJ1-3, the full variable domain reads DTGVSQNPRHKITKRGQNVTFRCDPISEHNRLYWYRQTLGQGPEFLTYFQNEAQLEKSRLLSDRFSAERPKGSFSTLEIQRTEQGDSAMYLCASSLGRGVGNTIYFGEGSWLTVV.

The chain carries TRBV5-1 and TRBJ1-1; 8 bases align to TRBD1. The CDR3 consists of 16 residues. Germline V gives CDR1 SGHRS, CDR2 YFSETQ. Unmatched junction bases numbered 7, after V lost 2 bases and J lost 1 base. DNA for the CDR3: TGCGCCAGCAGCTTTTACACTGGACAGGGGAACACTGAAGCTTTCTTT. Translating gives CASSFYTGQGNTEAFF. The entire variable domain, with the rest obtained from reference TRBV5-1 and TRBJ1-1, is as follows: KAGVTQTPRYLIKTRGQQVTLSCSPISGHRSVSWYQQTPGQGLQFLFEYFSETQRNKGNFPGRFSGRQFSNSRSEMNVSTLELGDSALYLCASSFYTGQGNTEAFFGQGTRLTVV.

This rearrangement joins TRBV27 to TRBJ1-3; 11 positions agree with TRBD1. Losses at the gene ends were 5 bases for V and 3 bases for J; bases not matched to a gene: 9. Germline V CDR1 and CDR2: MNHEY, SMNVEV (reference sequence). This CDR3 comprises 17 residues. The CDR3: CASSPRTGGAFGNTIYF. The CDR3 bases are TGTGCCAGCAGTCCGAGGACAGGGGGCGCCTTTGGAAACACCATATATTTT.

The J gene is TRBJ2-1, the V gene TRBV6-4, with D tentatively TRBD1 (5 bases). The ends were cut back, 4 bases at V and 7 bases at J, with 17 bases in the middle. Germline V gene data show CDR1 as MRHNA and CDR2 as SNTAGT. The CDR3 extends over 15 amino acids. Here the CDR3 DNA reads TGTGCCAGCAGTGTGACAGTAAGTTCTGCGAATGAGCAGTTCTTC. Its translation is CASSVTVSSANEQFF.

This clone was detected only once. The CDR3 sequence is CASSEQGRSGNTIYF. The CDR3 bases are TGTGCCAGCAGTGAACAGGGGCGCTCTGGAAACACCATATATTTT. The chain has TRBV25-1 and TRBJ1-3; D perhaps matches TRBD1 (6 bases). The CDR3 has 15 amino acids. Germline lookup yields CDR1 MGHDK and CDR2 SYGVNS. The germline V and J ends were trimmed by 2 bases and 0 bases, with 8 bases remaining between them.

The chain carries TRBV7-9 and TRBJ2-2; tentatively, D is TRBD1 (5 bases). Looked up from germline, CDR1 is SEHNR and CDR2 is FQNEAQ (reference sequence). The ends were cut back, 1 base at V and 5 bases at J, with 11 bases in the middle. The CDR3 is 15 residues long. CDR3 in DNA: TGTGCCAGCAGCTTAGGACAGTCCTTTACCGGGGAGCTGTTTTTT. Translation: CASSLGQSFTGELFF.

The rearrangement links TRBV9 to TRBJ2-1; 13 bases map to TRBD2. With 4 bases clipped from V and 6 bases from J, the junction kept 7 bases outside the gene matches. The CDR3 sequence is 16 residues long. CDR1 and CDR2 from the germline V gene are SGDLS and YYNGEE. DNA of the CDR3: TGTGCCAGCAGCCCCCTCGGACTAGCGGGAGTCAATGAGCAGTTCTTC. The encoded protein is CASSPLGLAGVNEQFF.

On this clone itself: At the DNA level, this CDR3 is encoded by other sequences in the same sample as well. The V gene is TRBV7-9, the J gene TRBJ2-5; TRBD1 or TRBD2 may be the D gene (6 bases each). There are 13 residues in the CDR3. V was cut by 2 bases and J by 5 bases, with 9 bases left in between. Germline loops: CDR1 SEHNR, CDR2 FQNEAQ (reference sequence). The CDR3 sequence: CASSLIGGETQYF. DNA for the CDR3: TGTGCCAGCAGCTTAATAGGGGGGGAGACCCAGTACTTC. Together with reference TRBV7-9 and TRBJ2-5, the CDR3 gives the full variable domain: DTGVSQNPRHKITKRGQNVTFRCDPISEHNRLYWYRQTLGQGPEFLTYFQNEAQLEKSRLLSDRFSAERPKGSFSTLEIQRTEQGDSAMYLCASSLIGGETQYFGPGTRLLVL.

The chain uses TRBV5-1 and TRBJ2-7, with 10 bases fitting TRBD1. Germline V lookup: CDR1 SGHRS, CDR2 YFSETQ. Trimming took 3 bases from V and 5 from J; bases not matched to a gene: 11. The CDR3 is 16 amino acids. The CDR3: CASSWGPGQGSHEQYF. The CDR3 DNA reads TGCGCCAGCAGCTGGGGACCGGGACAGGGGTCCCACGAGCAGTACTTC. The variable domain in full, completed from reference TRBV5-1 and TRBJ2-7, reads KAGVTQTPRYLIKTRGQQVTLSCSPISGHRSVSWYQQTPGQGLQFLFEYFSETQRNKGNFPGRFSGRQFSNSRSEMNVSTLELGDSALYLCASSWGPGQGSHEQYFGPGTRLTVT.

This chain connects TRBV6-2 or TRBV6-3 to TRBJ1-5; D is possibly TRBD1 (5 bases). Germline V lookup: CDR1 MNHEY, CDR2 SVGEGT. Trimming removed 5 bases from V and 6 bases from J, with 17 bases in between. This CDR3 region has 15 residues. The CDR3 is CASSGTGYGGQPQHF. CDR3 bases: TGTGCCAGCAGTGGGACGGGGTACGGGGGTCAGCCCCAGCATTTT.

This rearrangement joins TRBV11-3 to TRBJ2-1, with D perhaps matching TRBD2 (6 bases). Germline V gives CDR1 SGHNT, CDR2 YENEEA. The CDR3 sequence is 16 residues long. Trimming cost V 8 bases and J 0 bases, with 17 bases left between them. CDR3 in amino acids: CASGLTSSSSYNEQFF. The CDR3 DNA sequence: TGTGCCAGCGGATTAACTAGCTCCAGCTCCTACAATGAGCAGTTCTTC.

The V call is TRBV20-1, the J call TRBJ2-5; tentative D call: TRBD2 (5 bases). Germline-derived CDR1 and CDR2 are DFQATT and SNEGSKA (reference sequence). This CDR3 region has 13 residues. V was trimmed by 3 bases and J by 1 base, leaving 9 bases between them. CDR3 amino acids: CSASMAGQETQYF. In nucleotides, the CDR3 is TGCAGTGCTAGTATGGCGGGCCAAGAGACCCAGTACTTC.

The CDR3 DNA sequence: TGTGCCAGCAGTTTCCTGACAGGGCCCTACACAGATACGCAGTATTTT. Translation gives CASSFLTGPYTDTQYF. The V gene is TRBV6-2 or TRBV6-3, the J gene TRBJ2-3; TRBD1 matches at 7 bases. This CDR3 has 16 residues. V was clipped by 4 bases and J by 2 bases; unmatched bases: 9. CDR1 and CDR2 (germline): MNHEY, SVGEGT.

The chain joins TRBV6-5 to TRBJ1-6, with 11 bases fitting TRBD1. J was trimmed by 8 bases and V by 6 bases; bases with no gene match: 6. CDR1 is MNHEY, CDR2 SVGAGI, per germline. The CDR3 runs 15 residues. Here the CDR3 DNA reads TGTGCCAGCAGGAGGGGGACAGGGGGATATTCACCCCTCCACTTT. It encodes CASRRGTGGYSPLHF.

V usage is TRBV2 and J usage is TRBJ1-3, with D tentatively TRBD1 (6 bases). Germline V gives CDR1 SNHLY, CDR2 FYNNEI. V dropped 7 bases and J dropped 0 bases, with 16 bases sitting between them. The CDR3 is 16 amino acids. The CDR3 loop is CASTGQTLLSGNTIYF. As DNA, the CDR3 is TGTGCCAGCACGGGACAAACCCTACTCTCTGGAAACACCATATATTTT.

The V gene is TRBV5-4, the J gene TRBJ1-1; D possibly corresponds to TRBD1 (6 bases). Germline assignment: CDR1 SGHNT and CDR2 YYREEE (reference sequence). Trimming took off 5 bases at V and 2 bases at J, with 13 bases between the two ends. This CDR3 contains 14 residues. The CDR3 region has the DNA TGTGCCAGCAGGTTCGGGGGGCTTAACACTGAAGCTTTCTTT. This gives the protein CASRFGGLNTEAFF.

The V and J genes are TRBV14 and TRBJ2-1; maybe TRBD1 (5 bases). With 0 bases removed from V and 5 bases from J, the gap between germline ends came to 8 bases. The CDR3 runs 14 residues. In germline, CDR1 is SGHDN, CDR2 FVKESK. The CDR3 coding sequence is TGTGCCAGCAGCCAAGATTACAGGAACAATGAGCAGTTCTTC. Translating it yields CASSQDYRNNEQFF. Looking up the rest from reference TRBV14 and TRBJ2-1 gives the full variable domain: EAGVTQFPSHSVIEKGQTVTLRCDPISGHDNLYWYRRVMGKEIKFLLHFVKESKQDESGMPNNRFLAERTGGTYSTLKVQPAELEDSGVYFCASSQDYRNNEQFFGPGTRLTVL.

The chain couples TRBV7-9 to TRBJ2-1, with D perhaps assigned TRBD1 or TRBD2 (5 bases each). Trimming shortened V by 5 bases and J by 1 base, and 9 bases separated the two germline ends. The CDR3 is made up of 14 amino acids. Germline V gives CDR1 SEHNR, CDR2 FQNEAQ (reference sequence). CDR3 loop: CASSQGVSYNEQFF. In DNA form, the CDR3 reads TGTGCCAGCAGCCAGGGAGTGTCCTACAATGAGCAGTTCTTC.

The chain couples TRBV5-1 to TRBJ2-1, with TRBD1 matching over 7 bases. The CDR3 is made up of 15 amino acids. Germline-derived CDR1 and CDR2 are SGHRS and YFSETQ. V lost 4 bases, J lost 5 bases, and 9 bases stayed unmatched. The CDR3 bases are TGCGCCAGCAGCCAAAACCGGGACAGACACAATGAGCAGTTCTTC. Its translation: CASSQNRDRHNEQFF.

The chain recombines TRBV3-1 (or the pseudogene TRBV3-2) with TRBJ1-5; TRBD1 is a possible D gene (6 bases). V shed 0 bases and J shed 11 bases, with 11 bases lying between them. The CDR3 extends over 13 amino acids. CDR1 and CDR2 (germline): LGHDT, YNNKEL (reference sequence). The CDR3 reads CASSQEGRGAQHF. CDR3 sequence (DNA): TGTGCCAGCAGCCAAGAAGGGAGGGGGGCCCAGCATTTT.

V gene TRBV19 combines with J gene TRBJ2-2; tentative D call: TRBD1 (6 bases). Germline V CDR1 and CDR2: LNHDA, SQIVND (reference sequence). There are 14 residues in the CDR3. V was trimmed by 4 bases and J by 1 base, leaving 7 bases between them. The CDR3 protein is CASSTGVNTGELFF. CDR3 sequence (DNA): TGTGCCAGTAGTACAGGGGTGAACACCGGGGAGCTGTTTTTT.

This clone occurred once. This rearrangement joins TRBV23-1 to TRBJ1-2; no clear D gene. TRBV23-1 is noted as an ORF with a role that remains uncertain. The CDR3 has 17 residues. V was clipped by 4 bases and J by 1 base, with 19 bases between them. The CDR3 spells CASSPFCMTRDNYGYTF. The CDR3 DNA sequence: TGCGCCAGCAGTCCGTTCTGTATGACTCGTGATAACTATGGCTACACCTTC.

The table lists this clone with a count of one. The CDR3 coding sequence is TGTGCCAGCAGTCCATTGGACGGAACCAATCAGCCCCAGCATTTT. Encoded protein: CASSPLDGTNQPQHF. The chain couples TRBV28 to TRBJ1-5; D is ambiguous. Germline V lookup: CDR1 MDHEN, CDR2 SYDVKM. Deletions cut 5 bases from V and 3 bases from J, with 14 bases between. There are 15 residues in the CDR3.

This chain uses TRBV29-1 with TRBJ2-7, with D unclear. V lost 7 bases and J lost 6, with 10 bases in between. The CDR3 runs 10 residues. The germline V gene encodes CDR1 SQVTM and CDR2 ANQGSEA. CDR3 sequence reads: CSASQGEQYF. CDR3 in DNA: TGCAGCGCCTCTCAAGGCGAGCAGTACTTC.